The 10 T cell receptor beta chains given below trace back to one sample, sequenced in a study of T cell responses to AZD1222 COVID-19 vaccine. Using immunoSEQ multiplex PCR, the repertoire was profiled, and TCRdb retains in-frame clones only, with some absent. Of about 160,000 clones listed, about 90% are singletons. Source: peripheral blood, taken on day 0 of AZD1222 vaccination. Receptor source: an adult in good health.

The chain joins TRBV24-1 to TRBJ1-2; unclear D gene. The CDR3 extends over 13 amino acids. V was cut by 3 bases and J by 3 bases, with 7 bases left in between. Germline lookup yields CDR1 KGHDR and CDR2 SFDVKD. This chain's CDR3 is CATSDPPDYGYTF. The CDR3 nucleotides are TGTGCCACCAGTGATCCCCCGGACTATGGCTACACCTTC.

This clone was seen a handful of times. The DNA for the CDR3 is TGTGCCAGCAGTTACAGCAATATAGCCTATAATTCACCCCTCCACTTT. Its translation is CASSYSNIAYNSPLHF. The chain has TRBV11-2 and TRBJ1-6; D is undetermined. CDR3 length: 16 amino acids. V shed 6 bases and J shed 2 bases, with 14 bases lying between them. The germline gives CDR1 SGHAT, CDR2 FQNNGV.

The chain employs TRBV7-2 and TRBJ1-6, with D maybe TRBD1 (6 bases). Germline V gives CDR1 SGHTA, CDR2 FQGNSA. V was cut by 2 bases and J by 1 base, with 9 bases left in between. CDR3 size: 16 residues. Here the CDR3 DNA reads TGTGCCAGCAGCTTACCACAGGGATCCTATAATTCACCCCTCCACTTT. Its protein is CASSLPQGSYNSPLHF.

In nucleotides, the CDR3 is TGTGCCAGCAGTTCTGGCCGGGACAGACTTAATTCACCCCTCCACTTT. Amino acid sequence: CASSSGRDRLNSPLHF. The chain uses TRBV27 and TRBJ1-6; 7 bases are a match to TRBD1. The CDR3 has 16 amino acids. Germline V gene data show CDR1 as MNHEY and CDR2 as SMNVEV (reference sequence). V shed 4 bases and J 6 bases; nucleotides not matched to a gene: 9.

This chain connects TRBV6-1 to TRBJ2-3, with D possibly TRBD2 on 5 matching bases. The CDR3 totals 21 residues. Germline V CDR1 and CDR2: MNHNS, SASEGT. Deletions cut 1 base from V and 0 bases from J, with 26 bases between. The CDR3 nucleotides read TGTGCCAGCAGTGAAGTATTCCCTATATTCCCACTAGGGAGTAGCACAGATACGCAGTATTTT. It is translated as CASSEVFPIFPLGSSTDTQYF.

This clone was observed once. CDR3 protein: CASSPDWTVYEQFF. CDR3 nucleotide sequence: TGTGCCAGCAGCCCTGATTGGACAGTTTATGAGCAGTTCTTC. The rearrangement joins TRBV7-2 to TRBJ2-1; tentative D call: TRBD1 (6 bases). Trimming left V 5 bases short and J 8 bases short, with 16 bases between. There are 14 residues in the CDR3. The V gene's germline CDR1 is SGHTA and CDR2 FQGNSA.

Written as DNA, the CDR3 is TGTGCCAGCAAACAGGGGTCGGGTTCACCCCTCCACTTT. Translating gives CASKQGSGSPLHF. The chain employs TRBV27 and TRBJ1-6; TRBD1 matches 7 bases. CDR1 and CDR2 from the germline V gene are MNHEY and SMNVEV (reference sequence). V gave up 7 bases and J gave up 9 bases; unmatched junction bases: 6. The CDR3 has 13 amino acids.

The V call is TRBV19, the J call TRBJ2-7; 10 positions match TRBD2. CDR1 is LNHDA and CDR2 is SQIVND in the germline V gene (reference sequence). After removal of 6 bases from V and 4 bases from J, the junction contained 9 bases not matched to a gene. The CDR3 is 15 amino acids. Written as DNA, the CDR3 is TGTGCCAGTAGAAGACAGCCTAGCGGGGGATACGAGCAGTACTTC. Protein product: CASRRQPSGGYEQYF. Filled out from reference TRBV19 and TRBJ2-7, the complete variable domain reads DGGITQSPKYLFRKEGQNVTLSCEQNLNHDAMYWYRQDPGQGLRLIYYSQIVNDFQKGDIAEGYSVSREKKESFPLTVTSAQKNPTAFYLCASRRQPSGGYEQYFGPGTRLTVT.

This chain connects TRBV5-4 to TRBJ2-1; perhaps TRBD1 as D (5 bases). Per germline, CDR1 SGHNT and CDR2 YYREEE (reference sequence). V lost 4 bases and J lost 4, with 18 bases in between. The CDR3 is 16 residues long. CDR3 region: CASSIQGLITYNEQFF. The DNA for the CDR3 is TGTGCCAGCAGCATCCAGGGCCTGATTACGTACAATGAGCAGTTCTTC.

This chain connects TRBV28 to TRBJ2-7; D unclear. The germline gives CDR1 MDHEN, CDR2 SYDVKM. The ends were cut back, 5 bases at V and 0 bases at J, with 11 bases in the middle. The CDR3 sequence is 14 residues long. Here the CDR3 DNA reads TGTGCCAGCAGTCTGGCGTCAAGCTCCTACGAGCAGTACTTC. Amino acids: CASSLASSSYEQYF.